Sequencing of this TCR beta chain was carried out in a study of T cells after yellow fever vaccination. At the level of the study: The authors sorted the EM, EMRA, CM and Tscm memory subsets using CD3, CD45RA, CCR7 and CD95. Study-wide results and limits: On re-exposure, the response was weaker but peaked faster, at day 5 versus 15. One caveat is that FACS-sorted repertoires could contain abundant clonotypes contaminating from the bulk population. Reappearance after the booster was observed for most primary-vaccination clones (96% CD4, about 86% CD8).

Each CDR3 protein is one row after TCRdb ran MiXCR on the 5' RACE reads. The data contain about 58,000 distinct CDR3 sequences, about 5.6% of them singletons. The CDR3 is 10 residues long. The V end was cut by 8 bases, the J end by 6 bases, with 5 bases between. This clonotype was counted at least ten times. The clonotype comes from a man aged 18 to 35 who received the YFV17D yellow fever vaccine. This sample comprised PBMCs, either bulk or a sorted T-cell subset (CD4+, CD8+, memory, or dextramer-sorted; not recorded which), obtained on the day of the yellow fever booster vaccination. The chain recombines TRBV12-3 or TRBV12-4 with TRBJ2-1; D perhaps matches TRBD1 (5 bases). The CDR3 sequence is CASQGNEQFF. The CDR3 region has the DNA TGTGCCAGCCAGGGCAATGAGCAGTTCTTC.